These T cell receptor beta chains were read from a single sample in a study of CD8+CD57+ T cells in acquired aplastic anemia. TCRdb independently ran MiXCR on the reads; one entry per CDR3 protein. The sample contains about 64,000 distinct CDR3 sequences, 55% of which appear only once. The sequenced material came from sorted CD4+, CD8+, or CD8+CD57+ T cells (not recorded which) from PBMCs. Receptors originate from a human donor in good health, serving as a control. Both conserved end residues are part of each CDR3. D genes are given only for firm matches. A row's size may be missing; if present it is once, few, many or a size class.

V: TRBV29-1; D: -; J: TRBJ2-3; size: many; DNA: TGCAGCGTCGAATTGACTAAGCAGGTGGTACTAACAGATACGCAGTATTTT; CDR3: CSVELTKQVVLTDTQYF
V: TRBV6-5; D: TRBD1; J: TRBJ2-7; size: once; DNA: TGTGCCAGCAGTTGGAGACAGGGCACCTACGAGCAGTACTTC; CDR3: CASSWRQGTYEQYF
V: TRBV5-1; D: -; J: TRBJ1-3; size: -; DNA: TGCGCCAGCAGCTTAGTGTCTGATGGAAACACCATATATTTT; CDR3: CASSLVSDGNTIYF
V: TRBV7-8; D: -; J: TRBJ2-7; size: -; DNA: TGTGCCAGCAGCCCACGCCCTTCGGGAGCCTACGAGCAGTACTTC; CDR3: CASSPRPSGAYEQYF
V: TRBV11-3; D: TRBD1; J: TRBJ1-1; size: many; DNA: TGTGCCAGCAGCCAGACAGGGGGTAGAACTGAAGCTTTCTTT; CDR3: CASSQTGGRTEAFF
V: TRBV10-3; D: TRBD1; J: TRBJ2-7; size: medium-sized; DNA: TGTGCCATCAGGAGCGCAGACAGGGCCTCCTACGAGCAGTACTTC; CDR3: CAIRSADRASYEQYF
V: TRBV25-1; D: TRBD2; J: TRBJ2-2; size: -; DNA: TGTGCCAGCAGTAAGAACTCTTTAGCGGGGGACACCGGGGAGCTGTTTTTT; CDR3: CASSKNSLAGDTGELFF
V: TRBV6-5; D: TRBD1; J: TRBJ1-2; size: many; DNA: TGTGCCAGCAGTTACTCGATTAACAGGGGGGTACATGGCTACACCTTC; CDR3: CASSYSINRGVHGYTF
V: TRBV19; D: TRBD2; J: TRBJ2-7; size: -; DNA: TGTGCCAGTAGGGGACTAGGGGTATCCTACGAGCAGTACTTC; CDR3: CASRGLGVSYEQYF
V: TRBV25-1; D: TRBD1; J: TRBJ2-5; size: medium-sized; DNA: TGTGCCAGCAGTTTAGGGGGCGCGGAGACCCAGTACTTC; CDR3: CASSLGGAETQYF
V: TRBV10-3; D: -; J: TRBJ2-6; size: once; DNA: TGTGCCATCAGTGCTAGGGCTAGAGGGGCCAACGTCCTGACTTTC; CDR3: CAISARARGANVLTF
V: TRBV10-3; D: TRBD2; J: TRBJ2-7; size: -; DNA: TGTGCCATCAGGCCGGGACTAGCGGGAGGCTACGAGCAGTACTTC; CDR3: CAIRPGLAGGYEQYF
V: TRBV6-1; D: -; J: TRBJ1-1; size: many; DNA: TGTGCCAGCAGTGGTGCCGGGGCAGGGGTGCTGCTCGCTTTCTTT; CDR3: CASSGAGAGVLLAFF
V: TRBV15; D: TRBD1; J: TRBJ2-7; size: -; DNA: TGTGCCACCAGCAGTCTGACAGGGGGCCGAGCCGTCAATCAGTACTTC; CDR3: CATSSLTGGRAVNQYF
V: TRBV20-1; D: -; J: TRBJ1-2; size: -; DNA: TGCAGTGCTTTGGATGGGGTTGGCTATGGCTACACCTTC; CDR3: CSALDGVGYGYTF
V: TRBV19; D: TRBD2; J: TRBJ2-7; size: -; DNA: TGTGCCAGTAGTATGGCTAGCGGGAGCTACGAGCAGTACTTC; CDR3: CASSMASGSYEQYF
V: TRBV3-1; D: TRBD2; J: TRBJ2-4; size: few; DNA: TGTGCCAGCAGCCAAAAGACTAGCGGGAGTCGGGCCAAAAACATTCAGTACTTC; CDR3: CASSQKTSGSRAKNIQYF
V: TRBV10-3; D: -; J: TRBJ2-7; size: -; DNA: TGTGCCATCTCTGTGGGGGACCGAGGCGAGCAGTACTTC; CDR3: CAISVGDRGEQYF
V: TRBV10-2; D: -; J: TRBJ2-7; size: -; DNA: TGCGCCAGTGGGACCGGGGCAGGAGCCTACGAGCAGTACTTC; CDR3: CASGTGAGAYEQYF
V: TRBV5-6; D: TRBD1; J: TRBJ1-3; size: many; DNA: TGTGCCAGCAGCTTGAGGGGACAGAGAGGAAACACCATATATTTT; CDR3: CASSLRGQRGNTIYF
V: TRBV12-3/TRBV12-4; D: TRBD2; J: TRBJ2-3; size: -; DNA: TGTGCCAGCCGGAGCGGGGGAACAGATACGCAGTATTTT; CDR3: CASRSGGTDTQYF
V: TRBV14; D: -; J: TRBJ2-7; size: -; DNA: TGTGCCAGCAGCCACCGACAGGGAGGGTCCTACGAGCAGTACTTC; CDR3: CASSHRQGGSYEQYF
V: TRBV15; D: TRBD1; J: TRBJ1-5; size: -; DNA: TGTGCCACCAGCAGGGGACAGAGCAATCAGCCCCAGCATTTT; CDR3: CATSRGQSNQPQHF
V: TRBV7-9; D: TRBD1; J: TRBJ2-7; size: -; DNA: TGTGCCAGCAGCGACCGGGACAGTATTTACGAGCAGTACTTC; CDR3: CASSDRDSIYEQYF
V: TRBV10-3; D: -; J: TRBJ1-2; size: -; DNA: TGTGCCATCAGTTTCAAGCCAGGAAGTAACTATGGCTACACCTTC; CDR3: CAISFKPGSNYGYTF
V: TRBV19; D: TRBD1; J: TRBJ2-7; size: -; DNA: TGTGCCAGTAGTATCTCGGGACAGGGCCACGAGCAGTACTTC; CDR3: CASSISGQGHEQYF
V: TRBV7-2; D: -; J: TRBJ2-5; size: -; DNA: TGTGCCAGCAGCCGTGAGACAGTAGAGACCCAGTACTTC; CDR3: CASSRETVETQYF
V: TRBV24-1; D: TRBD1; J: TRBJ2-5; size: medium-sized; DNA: TGTGCCACCAGCAACGACAGGGGGGGAGAGACCCAGTACTTC; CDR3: CATSNDRGGETQYF